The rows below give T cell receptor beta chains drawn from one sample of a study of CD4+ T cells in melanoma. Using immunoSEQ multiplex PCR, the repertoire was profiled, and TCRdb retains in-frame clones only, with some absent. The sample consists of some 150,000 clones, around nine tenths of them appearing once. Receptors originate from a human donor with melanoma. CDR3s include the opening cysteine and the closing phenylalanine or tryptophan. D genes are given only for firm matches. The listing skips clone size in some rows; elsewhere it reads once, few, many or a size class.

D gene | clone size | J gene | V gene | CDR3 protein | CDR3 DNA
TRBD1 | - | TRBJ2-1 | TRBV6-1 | CASSSGTGRNEQFF | TGTGCCAGCAGTTCCGGGACAGGGAGGAATGAGCAGTTCTTC
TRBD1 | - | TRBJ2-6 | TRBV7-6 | CASSLLQGHSGANVLTF | TGTGCCAGCAGCCTCCTACAGGGGCACTCTGGGGCCAACGTCCTGACTTTC
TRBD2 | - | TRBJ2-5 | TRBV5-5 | CASFAASGGTQYF | TGTGCCAGCTTTGCGGCGTCGGGGGGGACCCAGTACTTC
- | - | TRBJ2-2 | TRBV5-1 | CASTELPTGELFF | TGCGCCAGCACCGAGCTTCCCACCGGGGAGCTGTTTTTT
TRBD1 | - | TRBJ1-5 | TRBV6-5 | CASSLQGRQPQHF | TGTGCCAGCAGTTTACAGGGGCGTCAGCCCCAGCATTTT
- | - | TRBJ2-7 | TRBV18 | CASSPSKPGLVVEQYF | TGTGCCAGCTCACCAAGTAAGCCGGGACTGGTGGTCGAGCAGTACTTC
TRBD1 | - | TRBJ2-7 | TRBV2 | CASSLQGATYEQYF | TGTGCCAGCAGTTTACAGGGGGCTACCTACGAGCAGTACTTC
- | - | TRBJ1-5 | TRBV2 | CASSRSGWMQPQHF | TGTGCCAGCAGTCGTTCAGGGTGGATGCAGCCCCAGCATTTT
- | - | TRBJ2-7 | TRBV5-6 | CASSFGGQQYF | TGTGCCAGCAGCTTTGGGGGTCAGCAGTACTTC
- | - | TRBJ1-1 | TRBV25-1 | CASSETIGGGGTEAFF | TGTGCCAGCAGTGAAACAATAGGGGGGGGAGGAACTGAAGCTTTCTTT
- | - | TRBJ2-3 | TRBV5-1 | CASSFQGYTGDTQYF | TGCGCCAGCAGCTTCCAGGGATATACCGGAGATACGCAGTATTTT
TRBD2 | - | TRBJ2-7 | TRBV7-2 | CASSLVWGGVREQYF | TGTGCCAGCAGCTTAGTCTGGGGGGGGGTTCGCGAGCAGTACTTC
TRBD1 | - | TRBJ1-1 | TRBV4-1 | CASSFSLISGTGARDTEAFF | TGCGCCAGCAGCTTCAGTCTGATATCCGGGACAGGGGCACGGGACACTGAAGCTTTCTTT
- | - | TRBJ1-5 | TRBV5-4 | CASSLDGGNQPQHF | TGTGCCAGCAGCTTGGACGGGGGCAATCAGCCCCAGCATTTT
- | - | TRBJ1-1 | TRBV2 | CASSLFGVGLVTEAFF | TGTGCCAGCAGTCTATTCGGGGTCGGATTGGTAACTGAAGCTTTCTTT
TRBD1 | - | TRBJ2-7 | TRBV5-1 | CASRPGQGYGEQYF | TGCGCCAGCAGACCGGGACAGGGATATGGCGAGCAGTACTTC
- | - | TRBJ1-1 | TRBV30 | CAWRRRIREAFF | TGTGCCTGGAGGCGGCGAATTCGGGAAGCTTTCTTT
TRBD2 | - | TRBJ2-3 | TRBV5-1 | CASSLSTSGGLTDTQYF | TGCGCCAGCAGCTTGAGTACTAGCGGGGGGTTGACAGATACGCAGTATTTT
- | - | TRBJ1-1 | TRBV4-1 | CASSQEDPPRTEAFF | TGCGCCAGCAGCCAAGAAGACCCCCCCCGCACTGAAGCTTTCTTT
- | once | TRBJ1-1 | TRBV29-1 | CSVLGPANTEAFF | TGCAGCGTTCTCGGTCCAGCGAACACTGAAGCTTTCTTT
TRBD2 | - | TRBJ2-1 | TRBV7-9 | CASSQTSGGKNEQFF | TGTGCCAGCAGCCAGACTAGCGGGGGGAAGAATGAGCAGTTCTTC
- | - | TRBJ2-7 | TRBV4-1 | CASSQDLRQDRSSYEQYF | TGCGCCAGCAGCCAAGATCTCCGCCAAGATAGGAGCTCCTACGAGCAGTACTTC
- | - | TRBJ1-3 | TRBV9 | CASSVAVGGSGNTIYF | TGTGCCAGCAGCGTAGCCGTAGGAGGGTCCGGAAACACCATATATTTT
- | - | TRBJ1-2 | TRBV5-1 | CASSSQSPPGAYGYTF | TGCGCCAGCAGCTCGCAATCCCCCCCAGGAGCCTATGGCTACACCTTC
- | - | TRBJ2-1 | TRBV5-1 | CASSLGGAHNEQFF | TGCGCCAGCAGCTTGGGCGGGGCGCACAATGAGCAGTTCTTC
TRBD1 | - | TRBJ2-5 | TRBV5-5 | CASSSQGAGETQYF | TGTGCCAGCAGCTCTCAGGGGGCTGGGGAGACCCAGTACTTC
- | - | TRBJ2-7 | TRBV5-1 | CASSLRSGGTAYEQYF | TGCGCCAGCAGCTTACGGTCGGGCGGGACCGCCTACGAGCAGTACTTC
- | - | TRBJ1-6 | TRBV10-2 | CASSVEGPLHF | TGCGCCAGCAGCGTAGAGGGGCCCCTCCACTTT
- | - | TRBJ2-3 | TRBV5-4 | CASSLQGTDTQYF | TGTGCCAGCAGCTTACAGGGCACAGATACGCAGTATTTT
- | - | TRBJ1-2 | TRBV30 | CAWSEENRGGGYTF | TGTGCCTGGAGTGAAGAGAACAGAGGAGGAGGCTACACCTTC
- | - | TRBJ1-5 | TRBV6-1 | CASTRGSQPQHF | TGTGCCAGCACCAGAGGTAGCCAGCCCCAGCATTTT
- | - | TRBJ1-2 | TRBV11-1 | CASSLKQGLYTF | TGTGCCAGCAGCTTAAAACAGGGACTCTACACCTTC
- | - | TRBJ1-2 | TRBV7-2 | CASSLSGAGYGYTF | TGTGCCAGCAGCTTATCAGGGGCCGGGTATGGCTACACCTTC
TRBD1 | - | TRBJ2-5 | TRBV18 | CASSPSQGVQETQYF | TGTGCCAGCTCGCCTTCGCAGGGGGTTCAAGAGACCCAGTACTTC
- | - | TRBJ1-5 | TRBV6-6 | CASTAQYYQPQHF | TGTGCCAGCACCGCTCAATATTATCAGCCCCAGCATTTT
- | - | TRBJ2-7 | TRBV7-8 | CASSLAPRPGEGYEQYF | TGTGCCAGCAGCTTAGCCCCCAGGCCAGGTGAGGGGTACGAGCAGTACTTC
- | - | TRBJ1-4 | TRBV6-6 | CASSYTKGGYEKLFF | TGTGCCAGCAGTTACACAAAGGGGGGCTATGAAAAACTGTTTTTT
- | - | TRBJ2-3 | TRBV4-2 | CASSQVEWDTQYF | TGTGCCAGCAGCCAAGTTGAGTGGGATACGCAGTATTTT
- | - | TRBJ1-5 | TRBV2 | CASSEERSQNSNQPQHF | TGTGCCAGCAGTGAAGAACGGAGTCAGAACAGCAATCAGCCCCAGCATTTT
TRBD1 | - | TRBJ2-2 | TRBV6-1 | CAARDSGNTGELFF | TGTGCCGCCCGGGACAGCGGGAACACCGGGGAGCTGTTTTTT
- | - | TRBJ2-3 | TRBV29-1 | CSVGSSAKTDTQYF | TGCAGCGTTGGGTCGTCAGCGAAGACAGATACGCAGTATTTT
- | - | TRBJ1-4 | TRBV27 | CASSSRDNRAEKLFF | TGTGCCAGCAGTTCCAGGGACAACCGGGCAGAAAAACTGTTTTTT
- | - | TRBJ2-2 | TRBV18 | CASSSSSTGELFF | TGTGCCAGCTCATCCTCTAGTACCGGGGAGCTGTTTTTT
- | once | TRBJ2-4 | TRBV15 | CATSRGHTLAKNIQYF | TGTGCCACCAGCAGAGGTCACACCCTAGCCAAAAACATTCAGTACTTC
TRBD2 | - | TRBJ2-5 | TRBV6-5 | CASSYLRGATQETQYF | TGTGCCAGCAGTTACCTGCGGGGGGCAACTCAAGAGACCCAGTACTTC
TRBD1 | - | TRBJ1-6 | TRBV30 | CAWSQTGGSPLHF | TGTGCCTGGAGTCAAACAGGGGGATCACCCCTCCACTTT
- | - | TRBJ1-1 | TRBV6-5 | CASSGTTAATEAFF | TGTGCCAGCAGTGGGACAACAGCGGCAACTGAAGCTTTCTTT
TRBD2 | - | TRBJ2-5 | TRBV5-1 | CASGVVAGGVTQYF | TGCGCCAGCGGCGTGGTTGCGGGGGGGGTGACCCAGTACTTC
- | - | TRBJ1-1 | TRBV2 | CASSDEGNTEAFF | TGTGCCAGCAGTGATGAGGGGAACACTGAAGCTTTCTTT
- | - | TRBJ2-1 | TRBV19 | CASRRAAGREQFF | TGTGCCAGTAGACGGGCAGCCGGCCGTGAGCAGTTCTTC
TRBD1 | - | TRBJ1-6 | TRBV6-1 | CASSESPDGTAFNSPLHF | TGTGCCAGCAGTGAATCACCCGACGGGACAGCTTTTAATTCACCCCTCCACTTT
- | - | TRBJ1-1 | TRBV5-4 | CASLPGGSMNTEAFF | TGTGCCAGTCTTCCGGGGGGGAGCATGAACACTGAAGCTTTCTTT
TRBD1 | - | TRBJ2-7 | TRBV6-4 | CASNESTGKVDEQYF | TGTGCCAGCAACGAGTCGACAGGGAAGGTCGACGAGCAGTACTTC
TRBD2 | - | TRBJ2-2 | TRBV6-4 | CASSDPRTSGGAHTGELFF | TGTGCCAGCAGTGACCCTAGGACTAGCGGGGGGGCCCACACCGGGGAGCTGTTTTTT
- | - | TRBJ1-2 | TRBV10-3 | CAISESSVLYGYTF | TGTGCCATCAGTGAGTCATCAGTACTCTATGGCTACACCTTC
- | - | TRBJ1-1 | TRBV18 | CASSPQGHSGMGAEAFF | TGTGCCAGCTCACCACAGGGACACTCCGGCATGGGGGCTGAAGCTTTCTTT